This T cell receptor (beta chain) originates from a study of shared clonotypes between healthy human individuals. Background on the study: CD4 naive and CD4 memory each took three plates per donor, while CD8 naive took two and CD8 memory one.

Here immunoSEQ multiplex PCR was the method, and the copy in TCRdb shows in-frame clones only, minus some. The sample yields 600,000 to 750,000 clones, around 77% seen once. Trimming took 6 bases from V and 2 from J; bases not matched to a gene: 0. The germline gives CDR1 MNHNS, CDR2 SASEGT. There are 14 residues in the CDR3. Sequencing was done on a sample of memory CD4+ T cells sorted from blood. Indicated subset: CD45RA-negative fraction. V gene TRBV6-1 combines with J gene TRBJ2-6, with TRBD1 identical over 8 bases. The origin of this receptor is a woman in her thirties in good health. The CDR3 loop is CASRDRAGANVLTF. In nucleotides, the CDR3 is TGTGCCAGCAGGGACAGGGCTGGGGCCAACGTCCTGACTTTC.